The 32 T cell receptor beta chains below all came from one sample that was sequenced in a study of metastatic and nonmetastatic thyroid tumors. Nobody among the patients had been given any treatment before thyroid surgery. From the PCR reads, TCRdb re-called clones with MiXCR. The sample includes approximately 70,000 clones, less than 20% of them seen just once. The sample taken for sequencing was blood. The origin of the receptors is a female donor with papillary thyroid cancer or a benign thyroid nodule (not recorded which). Some clones in this sample may be carry-over from other donors' samples.

The J gene is TRBJ2-7, the V gene TRBV5-5; possible D gene TRBD1, 6 bases. Trimming shortened V by 0 bases and J by 1 base, and 8 bases separated the two germline ends. The CDR3 contains 14 residues. CDR1 SGHKS and CDR2 YYEKEE come from the germline V gene (reference sequence). The CDR3 nucleotides are TGTGCCAGCAGCTTGGACAGGGAGTCCTACGAGCAGTACTTC. It translates to CASSLDRESYEQYF.

This clone was detected many times. J is TRBJ2-3 and V is TRBV5-1, with D perhaps TRBD1 (6 bases). This CDR3 has 15 amino acids. Germline lookup yields CDR1 SGHRS and CDR2 YFSETQ. V was clipped by 2 bases and J by 2 bases, with 12 bases between them. CDR3 bases: TGCGCCAGCAGCTTATGGGGGCAAGACACAGATACGCAGTATTTT. Protein product: CASSLWGQDTDTQYF.

This clone was picked up many times. CDR3 DNA sequence: TGTGCCTGGAGTACGTCCTACGAGCAGTACTTC. This gives the protein CAWSTSYEQYF. The chain combines TRBV30 with TRBJ2-7; D call uncertain. Trimming shortened V by 2 bases and J by 1 base, and 3 bases separated the two germline ends. The CDR3 sequence is 11 residues long. Germline V lookup: CDR1 GTSNPN, CDR2 SVGIG (reference sequence).

Turning to this clone: A much bigger clone sits one base away, suggesting this may be a read error. In the same sample, other DNA sequences code for this CDR3. The V call is TRBV5-6, the J call TRBJ2-5; 12 bases are shared with TRBD2. Per the germline V gene, CDR1 is SGHDT and CDR2 is YYEEEE. V lost 4 bases and J lost 4; bases outside the gene matches: 8. The CDR3 runs 16 residues. The CDR3 coding sequence is TGTGCCAGCAGCATACCTAGCGGGAGGGCAGGAGAGACCCAGTACTTC. This gives the protein CASSIPSGRAGETQYF.

This clone occurred many times. The J gene is TRBJ1-6, the V gene TRBV28, with D maybe TRBD1 (5 bases). CDR1 is MDHEN, CDR2 SYDVKM, per germline. This CDR3 is built from 15 residues. V shed 2 bases and J shed 4 bases, with 9 bases lying between them. The CDR3 bases are TGTGCCAGCAGTTTAGGGGGGGTATATAATTCACCCCTCCACTTT. It yields the protein CASSLGGVYNSPLHF.

This clone was recorded many times. The chain combines TRBV3-1 with TRBJ2-3; D may be TRBD2 (5 bases). CDR3 length: 17 residues. Trimming removed 0 bases at V and 4 bases at J, with 17 bases between. Looked up from germline, CDR1 is LGHDT and CDR2 is YNNKEL (reference sequence). CDR3: CASSQDPRPGSADTQYF. CDR3 DNA sequence: TGTGCCAGCAGCCAAGATCCCAGACCGGGAAGTGCAGATACGCAGTATTTT.

This clone was counted a few times. This sequence may be a read error, since a much larger clone differs from it by one base. Other DNA variants within this sample encode the same CDR3. V and J are TRBV9 and TRBJ1-2, with D uncertain. In germline, CDR1 is SGDLS, CDR2 YYNGEE. The CDR3 sequence is 15 residues long. Trimming removed 10 bases at V and 1 base at J, with 20 bases between. The CDR3 is CASSPGADINYGYTF. In DNA form, the CDR3 reads TGTGCCTCCTCCCCCGGAGCAGACATTAACTATGGCTACACCTTC.

The V gene is TRBV7-3, the J gene TRBJ1-2; D not certain. Germline V lookup: CDR1 SGHTA, CDR2 FQGTGA. Trimming took off 0 bases at V and 3 bases at J, with 5 bases between the two ends. The CDR3 sequence is 13 residues long. In DNA form, the CDR3 reads TGTGCCAGCAGCTTAACGGTGGACTATGGCTACACCTTC. It encodes CASSLTVDYGYTF.

V gene TRBV5-6 combines with J gene TRBJ2-7; a possible D gene is TRBD1 (5 bases). CDR1 and CDR2 from the germline V gene are SGHDT and YYEEEE. With 4 bases removed from V and 3 bases from J, the gap between germline ends came to 14 bases. The CDR3 runs 14 residues. The CDR3 sequence: CASSHPTESYEQYF. The CDR3, as DNA: TGTGCCAGCAGCCACCCGACAGAGAGCTACGAGCAGTACTTC. Supplemented by reference TRBV5-6 and TRBJ2-7, the full variable domain reads DAGVTQSPTHLIKTRGQQVTLRCSPKSGHDTVSWYQQALGQGPQFIFQYYEEEERQRGNFPDRFSGHQFPNYSSELNVNALLLGDSALYLCASSHPTESYEQYFGPGTRLTVT.

Many counts were recorded for this clone. The V call is TRBV2, the J call TRBJ1-4; TRBD1 aligns across 7 bases. This CDR3 spans 17 amino acids. V trimming: 8 bases; J trimming: 2 bases; junction bases outside the gene matches: 14. CDR1 is SNHLY, CDR2 FYNNEI, per germline. The CDR3 coding sequence is TGTGCCAGCCGTAAGGTCCTTACGACAGGGACTAATGAAAAACTGTTTTTT. Its translation: CASRKVLTTGTNEKLFF.

The chain couples TRBV5-1 to TRBJ2-7; 9 bases are shared with TRBD1. The germline V gene encodes CDR1 SGHRS and CDR2 YFSETQ. V lost 2 bases to trimming and J lost 1 base; unmatched junction nucleotides: 7. This CDR3 spans 16 amino acids. CDR3 bases: TGCGCCAGCAGCTTATCCGGGACAGGGCTGTCCTACGAGCAGTACTTC. Translated: CASSLSGTGLSYEQYF.

The genes are TRBV12-3 or TRBV12-4 and TRBJ1-2; D perhaps matches TRBD1 (5 bases). CDR3 length equals 14 residues. Trimming shortened V by 5 bases and J by 6 bases, and 16 bases separated the two germline ends. The CDR3 spells CASSRNRWGHGYTF. Written as DNA, the CDR3 is TGTGCCAGCAGTCGGAACAGGTGGGGTCATGGCTACACCTTC.

This clone was counted many times. The chain combines TRBV30 with TRBJ1-2; TRBD1 agrees at 7 bases. After removal of 5 bases from V and 1 base from J, the junction contained 13 bases not matched to a gene. The CDR3 has 16 residues. Germline-derived CDR1 and CDR2 are GTSNPN and SVGIG (reference sequence). The CDR3 DNA reads TGTGCCTGGGAAAGGGACAGCCGCCTCCTTAACTATGGCTACACCTTC. Translation: CAWERDSRLLNYGYTF.

As for this clone: Germline is not matched at one junction end, which may reflect a read error. The chain links TRBV7-2 to TRBJ1-3; TRBD1 agrees at 10 bases. Germline V gene sequence: CDR1 SGHTA, CDR2 FQGNSA. The CDR3 sequence is 12 residues long. The CDR3 spells CASSRDRGLFHF. The CDR3 region has the DNA TGTGCCAGCAGCCGTGACAGGGGGCTCTTCCATTTT.

The chain employs TRBV7-3 and TRBJ2-1; D not resolved. V dropped 1 base and J dropped 10 bases, with 14 bases sitting between them. CDR1 is SGHTA, CDR2 FQGTGA, per germline. The CDR3 loop spans 14 amino acids. CDR3 nucleotides: TGTGCCAGCAGCTTAAGCGGTGTGCAGGCGGAGCAGTTCTTC. This translates into CASSLSGVQAEQFF.

The chain employs TRBV6-9 and TRBJ1-1; the D gene is possibly TRBD1 (6 bases). The ends were cut back, 3 bases at V and 5 bases at J, with 13 bases in the middle. CDR1 and CDR2 (germline): MNHGY, SVAAGI. The CDR3 has 14 residues. CDR3 nucleotides: TGTGCCAGCAGTTACTTGGGGGCTGAGACTGAAGCTTTCTTT. Its protein product is CASSYLGAETEAFF.

Comments on this clone: One junction end disagrees with the germline gene, perhaps due to a read error. The J gene is TRBJ2-4, the V gene TRBV3-1, with D possibly matching TRBD2 (6 bases). Germline CDR1 LGHDT, CDR2 YNNKEL (reference sequence). CDR3 length: 12 residues. CDR3 DNA sequence: TGTGCCAGCATCCAACTAGCTTACATTCAGTACTTC. Translated, it gives CASIQLAYIQYF.

This clone was observed at least ten times. This rearrangement joins TRBV20-1 to TRBJ2-3, with 7 bases aligning to TRBD2. Germline V lookup: CDR1 DFQATT, CDR2 SNEGSKA (reference sequence). The CDR3 consists of 16 residues. V lost 2 bases to trimming and J lost 1 base; unmatched junction nucleotides: 9. The CDR3 here is CSARPSSGQRTDTQYF. The CDR3 nucleotides are TGCAGTGCTAGACCATCTAGCGGACAACGCACAGATACGCAGTATTTT.

This clone was detected a few times. This sequence joins TRBV27 and TRBJ2-7; D unresolved. Germline lookup yields CDR1 MNHEY and CDR2 SMNVEV (reference sequence). Trimming pared 5 bases from V and 5 bases from J, leaving 16 bases between. CDR3 size: 14 residues. This CDR3 reads CASSPLDKKHEQYF. The DNA of the CDR3 is TGTGCCAGCAGTCCGCTCGACAAGAAGCACGAGCAGTACTTC.

The gene calls are TRBV6-2 or TRBV6-3 and TRBJ2-7, with TRBD1 matching 8 bases. Per the germline V gene, CDR1 is MNHEY and CDR2 is SVGEGT. With V trimmed by 10 bases and J by 2 bases, 7 bases remained unmatched. The CDR3 is 13 amino acids. The CDR3, as DNA: TGTGCCACCCGAGGACAGGGAGCCTACGAGCAGTACTTC. Translated, it gives CATRGQGAYEQYF.

Of note for this clone: The DNA is left out, because the CDR3 cannot be placed on it with certainty; the CDR3 is given as TCRdb lists it. The chain carries TRBV11-2 and TRBJ1-5. A total of 14 residues make up the CDR3, ends included. Germline V gene sequence: CDR1 SGHAT, CDR2 FQNNGV. CDR3 loop: CASSFGGGNQPKHF.

This clone was seen at least ten times. CDR3 in amino acids: CASSPQGPGTYTDTQYF. The CDR3 DNA is TGTGCCAGCAGTCCGCAGGGCCCCGGAACTTACACAGATACGCAGTATTTT. This chain joins TRBV27 and TRBJ2-3; the D gene is possibly TRBD1 (5 bases). The CDR3 totals 17 residues. Trimming shortened V by 5 bases and J by 2 bases, and 20 bases separated the two germline ends. CDR1 is MNHEY, CDR2 SMNVEV, per germline (reference sequence).

This clone was observed at least ten times. This CDR3 is CSARPWDYGYTF. The CDR3 nucleotides are TGCAGTGCTAGACCCTGGGACTATGGCTACACCTTC. The rearrangement joins TRBV20-1 to TRBJ1-2; D is ambiguous. Germline V gene data show CDR1 as DFQATT and CDR2 as SNEGSKA (reference sequence). CDR3 length: 12 amino acids. The ends were cut back, 2 bases at V and 3 bases at J, with 7 bases in the middle.

The chain has TRBV6-7 and TRBJ1-5; D perhaps matches TRBD1 (5 bases). TRBV6-7 is treated as an ORF (open reading frame) with a function not yet certain. The V and J ends lost 1 base and 9 bases respectively, with 13 bases between them. This CDR3 region has 14 residues. CDR3 nucleotides: TGTGCCAGCAGTTACTGTGCGGGGCCATCGCCCCAGCATTTT. Protein: CASSYCAGPSPQHF.

The sample holds many counts of this clone. The CDR3 DNA is TGTGCCTGGAGTTCCCGGGACGTTCGCGAGCAGTACTTC. This gives the protein CAWSSRDVREQYF. The V call is TRBV30, the J call TRBJ2-7; either TRBD1 or TRBD2 may supply D (5 bases each). The CDR3 loop spans 13 amino acids. Trimming took off 2 bases at V and 6 bases at J, with 14 bases between the two ends. Looked up from germline, CDR1 is GTSNPN and CDR2 is SVGIG (reference sequence).

In its sample, this clone was seen many times. This chain joins TRBV2 and TRBJ1-5; D is ambiguous. Per germline, CDR1 SNHLY and CDR2 FYNNEI. V was shortened by 1 base and J by 1 base, with 8 bases between the two germline ends. This CDR3 is 15 amino acids long. The CDR3 nucleotides read TGTGCCAGCAGTGAAGGGCCGGTAAGCAATCAGCCCCAGCATTTT. This translates into CASSEGPVSNQPQHF. The full variable domain, in which reference TRBV2 and TRBJ1-5 provide the parts outside the CDR3, is EPEVTQTPSHQVTQMGQEVILRCVPISNHLYFYWYRQILGQKVEFLVSFYNNEISEKSEIFDDQFSVERPDGSNFTLKIRSTKLEDSAMYFCASSEGPVSNQPQHFGDGTRLSIL.

The table lists this clone with many counts. The V gene is TRBV7-9, the J gene TRBJ1-1, with 9 nucleotides matching TRBD1. J was trimmed by 3 bases and V by 5 bases; bases with no gene match: 4. This CDR3 has 14 residues. CDR1 SEHNR and CDR2 FQNEAQ come from the germline V gene (reference sequence). CDR3 loop: CASSHRGPYTEAFF. In nucleotides, the CDR3 is TGTGCCAGCAGCCACAGGGGGCCCTACACTGAAGCTTTCTTT.

This clone was detected ten times or more. The CDR3 region is CSAKSLITEAFF. The CDR3 nucleotides are TGCAGTGCTAAAAGTCTGATCACTGAAGCTTTCTTT. The rearrangement links TRBV20-1 to TRBJ1-1, with no clear D. Per the germline V gene, CDR1 is DFQATT and CDR2 is SNEGSKA (reference sequence). Trimming took 4 bases from V and 4 from J, leaving 10 bases between them. The CDR3 spans 12 residues.

This clone was counted ten times or more. This sequence joins TRBV13 and TRBJ2-1; D is perhaps TRBD1 (6 bases). The CDR3 is 13 residues long. The germline gives CDR1 PRHDT, CDR2 FYEKMQ (reference sequence). V was trimmed by 4 bases and J by 15 bases, leaving 19 bases between them. CDR3 region: CASSSNRALNRFF. The CDR3 bases are TGTGCCAGCAGCTCAAACAGGGCGCTGAACAGGTTCTTC.

J is TRBJ2-1 and V is TRBV20-1, with D maybe TRBD2 (6 bases). CDR1 and CDR2 (germline): DFQATT, SNEGSKA (reference sequence). Trimming removed 1 base at V and 9 bases at J, with 10 bases between. The CDR3 length is 12 residues. CDR3 DNA: TGCAGTGCTAGAGTACGGGAGCTTGAGCAGTTCTTC. Amino acid sequence: CSARVRELEQFF.

This clone was seen many times. V and J are TRBV3-1 and TRBJ1-5, with TRBD1 identical over 12 bases. The CDR3 consists of 15 residues. V lost 5 bases, J lost 5 bases, and 4 bases stayed unmatched. The V gene's germline CDR1 is LGHDT and CDR2 YNNKEL (reference sequence). The DNA of the CDR3 is TGTGCCAGCAGCGGGGGGACAGGGGGCGATCAGCCCCAGCATTTT. It encodes CASSGGTGGDQPQHF.

The chain recombines TRBV6-1 with TRBJ1-2, with D possibly matching TRBD1 (6 bases). V gave up 8 bases and J gave up 4 bases, with 17 bases separating them. There are 14 residues in the CDR3. The germline V gene has CDR1 MNHNS and CDR2 SASEGT. CDR3 nucleotides: TGTGCCAGCGATTCCGACAGGTCCCGCTATGGCTACACCTTC. This encodes CASDSDRSRYGYTF.